A single sample gave rise to the 5 T cell receptor beta chains below, sequenced in a study of tumor-infiltrating lymphocytes in primary liver carcinoma. Co-extraction of RNA and DNA was performed on roughly 17-32 mg of unsorted bulk tissue. Reverse transcription of roughly 470 ng total RNA with a constant-region primer produced TCR beta cDNA. Investigators got TCR beta libraries out of three nested multiplex PCR rounds, done with slightly modified ARM-PCR. Running roughly 10 cycles apiece, the first two PCR rounds relied on TRBV1-TRBV30 forward primers together with a C-beta reverse primer. TCRdb passed the multiplex PCR reads through MiXCR, listing each CDR3 protein once. The sample shows about 210,000 distinct CDR3 sequences, 85% of them seen only once. The sequenced material came from tumor tissue from primary liver carcinoma. The origin of the receptors is a middle-aged man with primary liver carcinoma and hepatitis B virus infection.

Concerning this clonotype: This CDR3 is missing its conserved last phenylalanine or tryptophan, likely due to a read error. This chain links TRBV5-4 with TRBJ2-3; perhaps TRBD2 as D (6 bases). The CDR3 extends over 17 amino acids. Germline CDR1 and CDR2: SGHNT and YYREEE (reference sequence). CDR3 nucleotide sequence: TGTGCCAGCATTAACAGAGCCTCCGGAACTAGCAGAGATACGCAGTATTTA. Amino acid sequence: CASINRASGTSRDTQYL.

Points on this clonotype: The junction differs from germline at one of its ends, possibly a read error. The V and J genes are TRBV6-5 and TRBJ2-7; D perhaps matches TRBD1 (6 bases). CDR3 length: 13 amino acids. Germline values: CDR1 MNHEY, CDR2 SVGAGI. This CDR3 reads CTSTSHTGCEQYF. The DNA for the CDR3 is TGTACCAGCACGTCCCATACAGGGTGCGAGCAGTACTTC.

A word on this clonotype: Relative to the germline gene, one junction end is altered; a read error may explain this. The gene calls are TRBV5-4 and TRBJ2-1; maybe TRBD1 (6 bases). Germline V gene lookup returns CDR1 SGHNT and CDR2 YYREEE (reference sequence). The CDR3 spans 14 residues. The CDR3 spells CASSLWGRAGGQFF. The DNA for the CDR3 is TGTGCCAGTAGCTTGTGGGGGCGTGCGGGTGGGCAGTTCTTC.

For this clonotype: A read error may produce the germline difference seen at one junction end. V usage is TRBV4-2 and J usage is TRBJ2-3; 8 bases align to TRBD2. The germline V gene encodes CDR1 LGHNA and CDR2 YNFKEQ. The CDR3 runs to 16 residues. The CDR3 DNA follows: TGTCCCAGCAGCCAAGATTTGGGGACTAGGGGCGTTATGCGGTATTTT. It translates to CPSSQDLGTRGVMRYF.

The V and J genes are TRBV29-1 and TRBJ2-3; D is uncertain. Between the trimmed V and J ends, which lost 8 bases and 2 bases, there was a span of 14 bases. Germline CDR1 is SQVTM and CDR2 is ANQGSEA. The CDR3 extends over 13 amino acids. The CDR3 DNA is TGCAGCTTCCGGGCAACTTTCACAGATACGCAGTATTTT. Translated, it gives CSFRATFTDTQYF.